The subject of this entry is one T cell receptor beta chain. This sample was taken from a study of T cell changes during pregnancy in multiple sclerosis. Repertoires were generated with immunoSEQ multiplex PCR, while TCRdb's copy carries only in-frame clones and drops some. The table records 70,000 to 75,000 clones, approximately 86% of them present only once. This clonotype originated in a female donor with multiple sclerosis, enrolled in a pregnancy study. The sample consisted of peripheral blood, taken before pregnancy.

The CDR3: CASSLVTLQAEAFF. The CDR3 nucleotides read TGTGCCAGCAGCTTAGTGACGCTTCAGGCTGAAGCTTTCTTT. V gene TRBV7-2 combines with J gene TRBJ1-1; no clear D. The CDR3 loop spans 14 amino acids. Germline V gives CDR1 SGHTA, CDR2 FQGNSA. Trimming pared 1 base from V and 6 bases from J, leaving 12 bases between.